These 30 T cell receptor beta chains were all obtained from the same sample, sequenced in a study of blood T cell repertoires in COVID-19. The protocol was immunoSEQ multiplex PCR, while the TCRdb copy is restricted to in-frame clones and leaves out a portion. The sample holds fewer than 250,000 clones; around 90% are singletons and the top ten take about 16%. Source material: PBMCs or T cells enriched from blood (not recorded which). The source of these receptors is a man aged 25-45 years who had been exposed to COVID-19.

This clone has only a few counts. J is TRBJ1-1 and V is TRBV30; D might be TRBD1 (5 bases). Deletions cut 1 base from V and 4 bases from J, with 13 bases between. Germline V gene data show CDR1 as GTSNPN and CDR2 as SVGIG (reference sequence). CDR3 length: 14 amino acids. In DNA, the CDR3 is TGTGCCTGGAGTGCCGGGGGGACCTCCACTGAAGCTTTCTTT. Protein product: CAWSAGGTSTEAFF.

V is TRBV7-3 and J is TRBJ2-3, with no clear D. Trimming removed 1 base at V and 4 bases at J, with 6 bases between. Germline V gene sequence: CDR1 SGHTA, CDR2 FQGTGA. CDR3 length: 13 amino acids. The DNA of the CDR3 is TGTGCCAGCAGCTTAATGCCGGCAGATACGCAGTATTTT. It is translated as CASSLMPADTQYF.

J is TRBJ1-6 and V is TRBV4-1; no clear D gene. V was pared by 0 bases and J by 7 bases, with 16 bases between. The length of the CDR3 is 17 residues. Per germline, CDR1 MGHRA and CDR2 YSYEKL. CDR3 sequence: CASSQEHGRVRNSPLHF. CDR3 sequence (DNA): TGCGCCAGCAGCCAAGAACACGGCCGGGTGCGGAATTCACCCCTCCACTTT.

The rearrangement uses TRBV28 and TRBJ1-5, with a tentative D call TRBD1 (6 bases). Trimming took 2 bases from V and 7 from J, leaving 15 bases between them. This CDR3 spans 15 amino acids. Germline V gene data show CDR1 as MDHEN and CDR2 as SYDVKM. For the CDR3, the DNA is TGTGCCAGCAGTTTAATAACAGGGTTAGACCAGCCCCAGCATTTT. Translation gives CASSLITGLDQPQHF. Filled out from reference TRBV28 and TRBJ1-5, the complete variable domain reads DVKVTQSSRYLVKRTGEKVFLECVQDMDHENMFWYRQDPGLGLRLIYFSYDVKMKEKGDIPEGYSVSREKKERFSLILESASTNQTSMYLCASSLITGLDQPQHFGDGTRLSIL.

The chain is built from TRBV2 and TRBJ2-7; TRBD1 matches at 8 bases. Trimming took 5 bases from V and 5 from J; bases not matched to a gene: 8. The CDR3 totals 14 residues. Germline values: CDR1 SNHLY, CDR2 FYNNEI. In nucleotides, the CDR3 is TGTGCCAGCAGTCCCATCAGGGGGCCTGACGAGCAGTACTTC. It codes for CASSPIRGPDEQYF.

The chain recombines TRBV7-8 with TRBJ1-5; 8 nucleotides line up with TRBD1. The CDR3 covers 15 residues. Looked up from germline, CDR1 is SGHVS and CDR2 is FQNEAQ. V lost 3 bases and J lost 2; bases outside the gene matches: 3. The DNA for the CDR3 is TGTGCCAGCAGCTTTGTGACAGGGGGCAATCAGCCCCAGCATTTT. Its protein product is CASSFVTGGNQPQHF.

CDR3 sequence reads: CASSIWSQETQYF. CDR3 DNA sequence: TGTGCCAGTAGTATTTGGAGTCAAGAGACCCAGTACTTC. The rearrangement uses TRBV19 and TRBJ2-5; no definite D call. The ends were cut back, 3 bases at V and 2 bases at J, with 7 bases in the middle. The CDR3 runs to 13 residues. Germline loops: CDR1 LNHDA, CDR2 SQIVND (reference sequence).

In its sample, this clone was seen once. The chain recombines TRBV3-1 (or the pseudogene TRBV3-2) with TRBJ2-1; TRBD2 matches 9 bases. Germline assignment: CDR1 LGHDT and CDR2 YNNKEL (reference sequence). Trimming took 1 base from V and 5 from J; bases not matched to a gene: 3. The CDR3 has 15 residues. CDR3 nucleotides: TGTGCCAGCAGCCAAGTAATAGCGGGGGACAATGAGCAGTTCTTC. Translated, it gives CASSQVIAGDNEQFF.

The chain recombines TRBV29-1 with TRBJ2-1, with a weak D call TRBD1 (6 bases). V lost 4 bases and J 2 bases, leaving 15 bases between the germline ends. CDR1 SQVTM and CDR2 ANQGSEA come from the germline V gene. CDR3 length: 15 residues. DNA of the CDR3: TGCAGCGTTGGACAGGCAGGGTCGGCCTACAATGAGCAGTTCTTC. Protein sequence: CSVGQAGSAYNEQFF.

V is TRBV4-3 and J is TRBJ2-7; no clear D gene. The CDR3 has 13 residues. Looked up from germline, CDR1 is LGHNA and CDR2 is YSLEER. The ends were cut back, 0 bases at V and 5 bases at J, with 8 bases in the middle. CDR3 DNA sequence: TGCGCCAGCAGCCAAGAACGAGGCGACGAGCAGTACTTC. Translated: CASSQERGDEQYF.

The rearrangement joins TRBV5-1 to TRBJ2-3; 8 positions agree with TRBD2. The V segment lost 6 bases and the J segment 4 bases; nucleotides outside the gene matches: 10. CDR3 length equals 15 residues. From germline, CDR1 is SGHRS and CDR2 YFSETQ. CDR3 in DNA: TGCGCCAGCAAGAATCGGGGGGGACCCTCAGATACGCAGTATTTT. This translates into CASKNRGGPSDTQYF.

As regards this clone: Since no conserved phenylalanine or tryptophan closes the CDR3, a read error is the likely cause. The DNA is omitted, as the CDR3 cannot be located on it reliably, and the CDR3 follows TCRdb's listing. The J gene is TRBJ1-1, the V gene TRBV3-1 (or the pseudogene TRBV3-2); no DNA check was done on the table's D call, TRBD1. Ends included, the CDR3 has 12 residues. Germline assignment: CDR1 LGHDT and CDR2 YNNKEL (reference sequence). The chain's CDR3 is CASSQERLVGGG.

V is TRBV6-5 and J is TRBJ1-1; TRBD1 is a possible D gene (5 bases). The CDR3 is 14 amino acids. Trimming shortened V by 4 bases and J by 1 base, and 10 bases separated the two germline ends. In germline, CDR1 is MNHEY, CDR2 SVGAGI. The CDR3 region is CASSSAGKNTEAFF. The DNA for the CDR3 is TGTGCCAGCAGTTCCGCAGGGAAGAACACTGAAGCTTTCTTT.

The V and J genes are TRBV30 and TRBJ1-1; D remains ambiguous. V was trimmed by 0 bases and J by 1 base, leaving 9 bases between them. Germline V gene sequence: CDR1 GTSNPN, CDR2 SVGIG (reference sequence). There are 14 residues in the CDR3. The CDR3 loop reads CAWSVGSQNTEAFF. The CDR3 DNA follows: TGTGCCTGGAGTGTTGGCAGTCAGAACACTGAAGCTTTCTTT.

The CDR3 region has the DNA TGTGCCAGCAGCGAGAGTCCCCAATCCTATGGCTACACCTTC. It specifies CASSESPQSYGYTF. This chain links TRBV2 with TRBJ1-2; D gene ambiguous. The germline V gene has CDR1 SNHLY and CDR2 FYNNEI. Trimming shortened V by 6 bases and J by 4 bases, and 15 bases separated the two germline ends. This CDR3 has 14 residues.

V gene TRBV2 combines with J gene TRBJ2-7; D possibly corresponds to TRBD1 (5 bases). The germline CDR1 and CDR2 sequences are SNHLY and FYNNEI. The CDR3 consists of 13 residues. V lost 6 bases and J 2 bases, leaving 11 bases between the germline ends. The DNA for the CDR3 is TGTGCCAGCAGGAGACTGGACACCTACGAGCAGTACTTC. Residues: CASRRLDTYEQYF.

The rearrangement uses TRBV5-4 and TRBJ1-1; 10 bases align to TRBD1. V shed 3 bases, J shed 8 bases, and the junction held 7 bases outside the gene matches. Germline-derived CDR1 and CDR2 are SGHNT and YYREEE (reference sequence). This CDR3 is 14 amino acids long. The DNA of the CDR3 is TGTGCCAGCAGCTCGACAGGGGGCAACAACGAAGCTTTCTTT. Its protein product is CASSSTGGNNEAFF.

The rearrangement joins TRBV7-8 to TRBJ2-5, with 9 nucleotides matching TRBD2. V lost 5 bases to trimming and J lost 5 bases; unmatched junction nucleotides: 12. The CDR3 extends over 16 amino acids. CDR1 and CDR2 from the germline V gene are SGHVS and FQNEAQ. The chain's CDR3 is CASSNTIAGGPETQYF. For the CDR3, the DNA is TGTGCCAGCAGCAATACCATCGCGGGGGGGCCGGAGACCCAGTACTTC.

This chain joins TRBV27 and TRBJ1-1, with 10 nucleotides matching TRBD1. After removal of 6 bases from V and 1 base from J, the junction contained 2 bases not matched to a gene. CDR1 is MNHEY, CDR2 SMNVEV, per germline (reference sequence). CDR3 length: 14 residues. The CDR3 protein is CASSRTGGNTEAFF. The CDR3 region has the DNA TGTGCCAGCAGCCGGACAGGGGGGAACACTGAAGCTTTCTTT.

This sequence joins TRBV12-5 and TRBJ2-7, with 7 nucleotides matching TRBD1. The V gene end was trimmed by 2 bases and the J gene end by 6 bases; junction bases not matched to a gene: 4. The CDR3 contains 13 residues. Germline CDR1 LGHNT, CDR2 FRNRAP. In DNA form, the CDR3 reads TGTGCTAGTGGTTTGAGACCAGGGGGCGAGCAGTACTTC. This encodes CASGLRPGGEQYF.

V and J are TRBV5-4 and TRBJ1-1; possibly TRBD1 for D (5 bases). With 3 bases removed from V and 2 bases from J, the gap between germline ends came to 11 bases. This CDR3 region has 14 residues. Germline V lookup: CDR1 SGHNT, CDR2 YYREEE (reference sequence). The chain's CDR3 is CASSSQTGNTEAFF. CDR3 sequence (DNA): TGTGCCAGCAGCTCGCAAACAGGAAACACTGAAGCTTTCTTT.

V usage is TRBV7-9 and J usage is TRBJ1-1; D unclear. Per the germline V gene, CDR1 is SEHNR and CDR2 is FQNEAQ (reference sequence). Deletions cut 5 bases from V and 0 bases from J, with 10 bases between. The CDR3 loop spans 14 amino acids. This chain's CDR3 is CASSPDGMNTEAFF. CDR3 coding DNA: TGTGCCAGCAGCCCAGACGGGATGAACACTGAAGCTTTCTTT.

The chain has TRBV4-1 and TRBJ2-3; 12 bases are shared with TRBD1. This CDR3 comprises 16 residues. Unmatched junction bases numbered 6, after V lost 4 bases and J lost 4 bases. CDR1 MGHRA and CDR2 YSYEKL come from the germline V gene. The CDR3 coding sequence is TGCGCCAGCAGCCGCGCCGGGACAGGGGGCGCAGATACGCAGTATTTT. Translating gives CASSRAGTGGADTQYF.

The chain combines TRBV10-3 with TRBJ1-2; 7 positions agree with TRBD1. Germline CDR1 and CDR2: ENHRY and SYGVKD. The CDR3 is made up of 13 amino acids. With 4 bases clipped from V and 5 bases from J, the junction kept 4 bases outside the gene matches. This CDR3 is CAISVGTAYGYTF. The DNA for the CDR3 is TGTGCCATCAGTGTGGGGACAGCTTATGGCTACACCTTC.

The count of this clone is one. This chain joins TRBV7-9 and TRBJ2-3; D is unresolved. CDR1 is SEHNR and CDR2 is FQNEAQ in the germline V gene (reference sequence). V lost 5 bases to trimming and J lost 2 bases, with 17 bases between them. CDR3 length: 16 residues. The CDR3 DNA follows: TGTGCCAGCAGCCCAAGTCTGGCGACTCCCACAGATACGCAGTATTTT. It is translated as CASSPSLATPTDTQYF.

The CDR3 bases are TGCAGTGCCAGTTGGGGGGTTAGCAATCAGCCCCAGCATTTT. It codes for CSASWGVSNQPQHF. The V gene is TRBV20-1, the J gene TRBJ1-5; D perhaps matches TRBD1 (5 bases). Trimming stripped 6 bases from V and 0 bases from J, with 12 bases between. The germline CDR1 and CDR2 sequences are DFQATT and SNEGSKA (reference sequence). CDR3 length: 14 amino acids.

The rearrangement links TRBV2 to TRBJ1-5; 7 bases are shared with TRBD1. This CDR3 region has 13 residues. From germline, CDR1 is SNHLY and CDR2 FYNNEI. After removal of 6 bases from V and 6 bases from J, the junction contained 5 bases not matched to a gene. The CDR3 sequence: CASRQTGFQPQHF. The CDR3 region has the DNA TGTGCCAGCAGACAGACAGGGTTTCAGCCCCAGCATTTT.

CDR3 bases: TGTGCCAGTACCGGAGGGGATCAGCCCCAGCATTTT. Its protein product is CASTGGDQPQHF. The chain uses TRBV19 and TRBJ1-5; D perhaps matches TRBD1 (5 bases). CDR1 is LNHDA and CDR2 is SQIVND in the germline V gene (reference sequence). V was pared by 7 bases and J by 5 bases, with 9 bases between. The CDR3 consists of 12 residues.

This chain links TRBV5-1 with TRBJ1-6, with D perhaps matching TRBD1 (5 bases). The CDR3 runs to 17 residues. Germline V gene sequence: CDR1 SGHRS, CDR2 YFSETQ. V gave up 3 bases and J gave up 7 bases, with 20 bases separating them. In DNA form, the CDR3 reads TGCGCCAGCAGCTACGCTTTCCAGGGAGGAGGGAATTCACCCCTCCACTTT. It translates to CASSYAFQGGGNSPLHF.

The genes are TRBV5-4 and TRBJ1-2; the D is unclear. Trimming removed 1 base at V and 4 bases at J, with 14 bases between. CDR1 SGHNT and CDR2 YYREEE come from the germline V gene (reference sequence). The CDR3 loop spans 15 amino acids. This chain's CDR3 is CASSLWSGGSYGYTF. As DNA, the CDR3 is TGTGCCAGCAGCTTGTGGTCAGGCGGGAGCTATGGCTACACCTTC. The complete variable domain, with remaining parts taken from reference TRBV5-4 and TRBJ1-2, reads ETGVTQSPTHLIKTRGQQVTLRCSSQSGHNTVSWYQQALGQGPQFIFQYYREEENGRGNFPPRFSGLQFPNYSSELNVNALELDDSALYLCASSLWSGGSYGYTFGSGTRLTVV.